This T cell receptor (beta chain) was profiled in a study of glioma-infiltrating T cells. Amplification of TCR alpha and beta CDR3 regions from RNA used iRepertoire nested multiplex PCR. One-step reverse transcription and amplification started from roughly 100-400 ng of tissue mRNA or PBMC total RNA. A single record per CDR3 protein comes from TCRdb applying MiXCR to the multiplex PCR reads. The sample gives about 210,000 distinct CDR3 sequences, more than 30% of which show up once; around 20% is in the top ten. Trimming removed 0 bases at V and 0 bases at J, with 9 bases between. The germline V gene has CDR1 SGHNT and CDR2 YYREEE (reference sequence). CDR3 length equals 15 residues. This clonotype was counted only a few times. No antigen is known for it. Regarding the study as a whole: CDR3 overlap between tissue and blood was very small. Above-expected tissue-blood divergence occurred in all gliomas, most in low-grade ones.

This chain links TRBV5-4 with TRBJ2-5; D remains unclear. Material: glioma tissue, nonneoplastic brain tissue, or PBMCs (not recorded which). The sequence was collected from a human donor with low-grade glioma or glioblastoma, undergoing nonglioma brain surgery, or in good health (not recorded which). This CDR3 is CASSLGSQYQETQYF. The CDR3, as DNA: TGTGCCAGCAGCTTGGGCTCCCAGTACCAAGAGACCCAGTACTTC.